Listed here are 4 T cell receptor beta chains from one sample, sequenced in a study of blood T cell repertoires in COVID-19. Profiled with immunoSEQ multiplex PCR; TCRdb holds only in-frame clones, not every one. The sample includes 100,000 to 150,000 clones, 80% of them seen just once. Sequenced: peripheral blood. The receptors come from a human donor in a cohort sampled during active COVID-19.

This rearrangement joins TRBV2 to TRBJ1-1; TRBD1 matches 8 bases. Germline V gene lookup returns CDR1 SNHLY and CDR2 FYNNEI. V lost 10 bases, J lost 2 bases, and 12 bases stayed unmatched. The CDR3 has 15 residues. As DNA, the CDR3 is TGTGCCACCCAACGTAGGGGACAGGACAACACTGAAGCTTTCTTT. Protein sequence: CATQRRGQDNTEAFF. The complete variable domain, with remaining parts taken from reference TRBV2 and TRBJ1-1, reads EPEVTQTPSHQVTQMGQEVILRCVPISNHLYFYWYRQILGQKVEFLVSFYNNEISEKSEIFDDQFSVERPDGSNFTLKIRSTKLEDSAMYFCATQRRGQDNTEAFFGQGTRLTVV.

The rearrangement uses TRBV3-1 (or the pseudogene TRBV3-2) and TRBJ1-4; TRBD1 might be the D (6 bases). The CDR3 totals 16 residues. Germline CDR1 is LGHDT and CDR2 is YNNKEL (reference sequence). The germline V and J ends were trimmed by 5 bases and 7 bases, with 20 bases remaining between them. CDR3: CASSTRGVGASEKLFF. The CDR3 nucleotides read TGTGCCAGCAGCACTCGAGGAGTGGGGGCGAGTGAAAAACTGTTTTTT.

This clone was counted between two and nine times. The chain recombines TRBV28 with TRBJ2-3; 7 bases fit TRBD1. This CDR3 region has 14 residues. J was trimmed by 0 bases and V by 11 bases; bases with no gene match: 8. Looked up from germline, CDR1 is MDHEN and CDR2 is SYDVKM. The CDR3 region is CAHRRQGSTDTQYF. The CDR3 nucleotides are TGTGCCCACAGACGACAGGGAAGCACAGATACGCAGTATTTT.

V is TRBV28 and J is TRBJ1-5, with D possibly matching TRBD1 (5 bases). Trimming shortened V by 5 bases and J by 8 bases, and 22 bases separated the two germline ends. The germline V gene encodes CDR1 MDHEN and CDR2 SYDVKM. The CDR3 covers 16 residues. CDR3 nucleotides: TGTGCCAGCAGTACAACCCAGGGTATAGGAGCCAAGCCCCAGCATTTT. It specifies CASSTTQGIGAKPQHF.